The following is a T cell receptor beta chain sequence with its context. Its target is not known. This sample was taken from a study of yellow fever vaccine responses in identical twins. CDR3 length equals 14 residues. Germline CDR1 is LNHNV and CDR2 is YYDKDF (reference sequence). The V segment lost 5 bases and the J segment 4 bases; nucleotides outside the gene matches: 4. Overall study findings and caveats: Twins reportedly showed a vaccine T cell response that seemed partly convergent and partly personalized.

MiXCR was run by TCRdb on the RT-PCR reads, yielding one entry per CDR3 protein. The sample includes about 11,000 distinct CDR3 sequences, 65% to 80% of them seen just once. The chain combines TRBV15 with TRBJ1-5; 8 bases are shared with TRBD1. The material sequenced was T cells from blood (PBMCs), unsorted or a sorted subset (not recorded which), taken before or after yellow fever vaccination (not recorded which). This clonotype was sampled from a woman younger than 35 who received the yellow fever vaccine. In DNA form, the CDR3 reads TGTGCCACCAGCCCGGACAGGGCAAATCAGCCCCAGCATTTT. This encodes CATSPDRANQPQHF.